These 27 T cell receptor beta chains share one sample of origin, sequenced in a study of spatial heterogeneity in lung cancer. Study-level results: Tumor mutation count correlated with how many alpha and beta TCRs expanded intratumorally.

Their cognate antigens are unknown. The time point: sample taken at primary tumor resection. TCRdb reprocessed the 5' RACE reads via MiXCR and lists one record per CDR3 protein. The sample has some 5,500 distinct CDR3 sequences, roughly 15% seen once. The sample in question was lung tumor tissue, obtained at surgery. Receptors were obtained from a male donor with early-stage non-small cell lung cancer.

This clonotype has at least ten counts. Because this beta chain is a stray read in a library intended to capture alpha chains, its abundance should not be given much weight. The chain carries TRBV7-9 and TRBJ1-1, with D unclear. V lost 0 bases, J lost 0 bases, and 5 bases lay in between. The CDR3 spans 14 residues. Germline V gene sequence: CDR1 SEHNR, CDR2 FQNEAQ (reference sequence). CDR3 DNA: TGTGCCAGCAGCTTAGCTAGTTTGAACACTGAAGCTTTCTTT. Translating gives CASSLASLNTEAFF. The complete variable domain, with remaining parts taken from reference TRBV7-9 and TRBJ1-1, reads DTGVSQNPRHKITKRGQNVTFRCDPISEHNRLYWYRQTLGQGPEFLTYFQNEAQLEKSRLLSDRFSAERPKGSFSTLEIQRTEQGDSAMYLCASSLASLNTEAFFGQGTRLTVV.

About this clonotype itself: This beta chain is off target for a library built for alpha chains, so its abundance means little. The chain carries TRBV12-3 or TRBV12-4 and TRBJ2-7; D is ambiguous. CDR3 length equals 11 residues. Deletions cut 7 bases from V and 2 bases from J, with 6 bases between. This CDR3 is CASTPPYEQYF. Written as DNA, the CDR3 is TGTGCCAGCACCCCTCCCTACGAGCAGTACTTC.

This clonotype is medium-sized by share. This beta chain is an unintended read in a library built for alpha chains; its size means little. The CDR3 nucleotides read TGTGCCACCTCCGCGCCGGGGCCCCAGTACTTC. Translating it yields CATSAPGPQYF. The chain has TRBV15 and TRBJ2-5, with D perhaps TRBD1 or TRBD2 (5 bases each). Looked up from germline, CDR1 is LNHNV and CDR2 is YYDKDF (reference sequence). Deletions cut 8 bases from V and 9 bases from J, with 13 bases between. The CDR3 runs 11 residues.

This clonotype was found many times. A library prepared for alpha chains yielded this beta chain as an off-target read; its size is of little meaning. The V call is TRBV18, the J call TRBJ2-1, with D hard to call. The length of the CDR3 is 12 residues. CDR1 is KGHSH and CDR2 is LQKENI in the germline V gene. V lost 3 bases and J lost 4, with 4 bases in between. The CDR3 DNA follows: TGTGCCAGCTCACCCGGATACAATGAGCAGTTCTTC. Translation: CASSPGYNEQFF.

This clonotype was observed a few times. The library was prepared for alpha chains; this beta chain is a stray read, so its frequency means little. The gene calls are TRBV12-3 or TRBV12-4 and TRBJ1-5; tentative D call: TRBD1 (5 bases). V was shortened by 0 bases and J by 5 bases, with 5 bases between the two germline ends. The length of the CDR3 is 13 residues. For the CDR3, the DNA is TGTGCCAGCAGTTTAGCGACAGATCAGCCCCAGCATTTT. It encodes CASSLATDQPQHF.

By its share, this clonotype is medium-sized. Since it is a stray read in a library aimed at alpha chains, this beta chain has a size that is not meaningful. The V and J genes are TRBV12-3 or TRBV12-4 and TRBJ2-1; 8 positions match TRBD2. J was trimmed by 7 bases and V by 3 bases; bases with no gene match: 8. The CDR3 runs to 15 residues. CDR3 bases: TGTGCCAGCAGTTTGGGAGCGGGAGTTGGTAATGAGCAGTTCTTC. Translation gives CASSLGAGVGNEQFF.

This clonotype was seen at least ten times. This beta chain is a stray read from a library made for alpha chains; its abundance is not meaningful. The CDR3 loop reads CASKGLAGRVEQFF. In DNA form, the CDR3 reads TGTGCCAGCAAAGGACTAGCGGGAAGGGTTGAGCAGTTCTTC. V is TRBV7-9 and J is TRBJ2-1; 12 bases align to TRBD2. Germline-derived CDR1 and CDR2 are SEHNR and FQNEAQ (reference sequence). Trimming took 7 bases from V and 9 from J; bases not matched to a gene: 7. CDR3 length: 14 amino acids.

This clonotype was seen ten or more times. As an off-target read in a library built for alpha chains, this beta chain has a frequency of little significance. This chain links TRBV20-1 with TRBJ1-2; D ambiguous. V shed 3 bases and J shed 6 bases, with 11 bases lying between them. Germline V gene lookup returns CDR1 DFQATT and CDR2 SNEGSKA (reference sequence). The CDR3 loop spans 12 amino acids. CDR3 sequence (DNA): TGCAGTGCTAGTATGGGGTGGGATGGCTACACCTTC. The encoded protein is CSASMGWDGYTF.

This clonotype qualifies as medium-sized. A library prepared for alpha chains yielded this beta chain as an off-target read; its size is of little meaning. The chain combines TRBV7-9 with TRBJ2-1; TRBD2 agrees at 10 bases. The CDR3 contains 15 residues. Germline lookup yields CDR1 SEHNR and CDR2 FQNEAQ (reference sequence). The V segment lost 1 base and the J segment 6 bases; nucleotides outside the gene matches: 3. The DNA of the CDR3 is TGTGCCAGCAGCTTAGGAGCGGGAGGGATCAATGAGCAGTTCTTC. Protein sequence: CASSLGAGGINEQFF. The whole variable domain, filled in from reference TRBV7-9 and TRBJ2-1, reads DTGVSQNPRHKITKRGQNVTFRCDPISEHNRLYWYRQTLGQGPEFLTYFQNEAQLEKSRLLSDRFSAERPKGSFSTLEIQRTEQGDSAMYLCASSLGAGGINEQFFGPGTRLTVL.

This clonotype occurred many times. With the library built for alpha chains, this beta chain is off target and its frequency is not meaningful. The chain uses TRBV6-1 and TRBJ2-5, with 8 nucleotides matching TRBD2. Per the germline V gene, CDR1 is MNHNS and CDR2 is SASEGT. The junction had 7 bases not matched to a gene; V was cut back by 5 bases and J by 5 bases. The CDR3 is 14 residues long. The CDR3 is CASSPGGAGETQYF. The CDR3 DNA sequence: TGTGCCAGCAGTCCCGGGGGGGCGGGGGAGACCCAGTACTTC.

In this sample, this clonotype is medium-sized. This beta chain is an unintended read in a library built for alpha chains; its size means little. The V gene is TRBV12-3 or TRBV12-4, the J gene TRBJ2-7, with 11 bases aligning to TRBD1. This CDR3 is built from 15 residues. Germline trimming cut 5 bases from V and 2 bases from J; bases unmatched to any gene: 5. Here the CDR3 DNA reads TGTGCCAGCAGTGGACAGGGGGCTAAGACCTACGAGCAGTACTTC. This translates into CASSGQGAKTYEQYF.

In its sample, this clonotype ranks as medium-sized. Because this beta chain is a stray read in a library intended to capture alpha chains, its abundance should not be given much weight. The chain uses TRBV4-2 and TRBJ2-2; D ambiguous. CDR1 is LGHNA, CDR2 YNFKEQ, per germline. CDR3 length equals 12 residues. V shed 0 bases and J shed 7 bases, with 3 bases lying between them. CDR3 loop: CASSQDDGELFF. The CDR3 region has the DNA TGTGCCAGCAGCCAAGATGACGGGGAGCTGTTTTTT.

About this clonotype: This beta chain is a stray sequence in a library constructed for alpha chains; its clone size is not meaningful. V is TRBV5-6 and J is TRBJ2-7; D tentatively reads TRBD1 or TRBD2 (6 bases each). Germline CDR1 is SGHDT and CDR2 is YYEEEE. Between the trimmed V and J ends, which lost 5 bases and 4 bases, there was a span of 19 bases. This CDR3 spans 15 amino acids. CDR3 sequence: CASSRLALGGYEQYF. The CDR3 DNA sequence: TGTGCCAGCAGTCGTCTAGCTTTAGGGGGGTACGAGCAGTACTTC.

This clonotype was counted ten times or more. A library prepared for alpha chains yielded this beta chain as an off-target read; its size is of little meaning. The V gene is TRBV27, the J gene TRBJ1-5; possibly TRBD1 for D (5 bases). The CDR3 is 14 residues long. Germline V gene data show CDR1 as MNHEY and CDR2 as SMNVEV (reference sequence). V lost 3 bases and J 0 bases, leaving 6 bases between the germline ends. The CDR3 DNA reads TGTGCCAGCAGTTTCGGGGGTAGCAATCAGCCCCAGCATTTT. This sequence encodes CASSFGGSNQPQHF.

This clonotype was picked up many times. A library made for alpha chains picked up this beta chain off target, so its size means little. The J gene is TRBJ1-3, the V gene TRBV18, with D uncertain. The V end lost 6 bases, the J end lost 0 bases, and 9 bases lay between the germline ends. The CDR3 covers 14 residues. The germline gives CDR1 KGHSH, CDR2 LQKENI. CDR3 sequence reads: CASSWDTSGNTIYF. CDR3 in DNA: TGTGCCAGCTCGTGGGATACCTCTGGAAACACCATATATTTT.

This clonotype appeared many times. Because this beta chain is a stray read in a library intended to capture alpha chains, its abundance should not be given much weight. V usage is TRBV6-1 and J usage is TRBJ2-5; D not certain. The CDR3 length is 15 residues. Looked up from germline, CDR1 is MNHNS and CDR2 is SASEGT. V lost 8 bases and J 3 bases, leaving 19 bases between the germline ends. The CDR3 DNA reads as TGTGCCAGCCGGGCTTCCCTAGAGCGCGAAGAGACCCAGTACTTC. Translated, it gives CASRASLEREETQYF.

This clonotype is medium-sized (0.01 to 0.1%) within its sample. Being off target in a library aimed at alpha chains, this beta chain has a size of little meaning. The rearrangement links TRBV28 to TRBJ1-2; 7 bases are a match to TRBD1. CDR3 length: 12 amino acids. The germline CDR1 and CDR2 sequences are MDHEN and SYDVKM. V dropped 6 bases and J dropped 4; count of bases not matched to a gene: 2. In nucleotides, the CDR3 is TGTGCCAGCAGCCGACAGGGCTATGGCTACACCTTC. Its translation: CASSRQGYGYTF.

By its share, this clonotype is medium-sized. This beta chain is a stray sequence in a library constructed for alpha chains; its clone size is not meaningful. J is TRBJ2-1 and V is TRBV14; 13 nucleotides match TRBD2. V was pared by 5 bases and J by 7 bases, with 5 bases of the junction left unmatched. The CDR3 runs 15 residues. CDR1 is SGHDN and CDR2 is FVKESK in the germline V gene. The CDR3 sequence is CASSALGLAGNEQFF. CDR3 in DNA: TGTGCCAGCAGCGCGCTGGGACTAGCGGGAAATGAGCAGTTCTTC.

By frequency in the sample, this clonotype is medium-sized. In a library made to pick up alpha chains, this beta chain is a stray read with a size that means little. The chain carries TRBV28 and TRBJ1-5, with TRBD1 identical over 7 bases. There are 15 residues in the CDR3. Germline CDR1 MDHEN, CDR2 SYDVKM. Trimming at V came to 1 base and at J to 3 bases, leaving 3 bases not matched to a gene. The DNA of the CDR3 is TGTGCCAGCAGTTTATCCAGGGGGGTCAATCAGCCCCAGCATTTT. Protein sequence: CASSLSRGVNQPQHF.

This clonotype is medium-sized (0.01 to 0.1%) in the sample. The library was prepared for alpha chains; this beta chain is a stray read, so its frequency means little. J is TRBJ2-2 and V is TRBV9; 8 bases line up with TRBD2. Looked up from germline, CDR1 is SGDLS and CDR2 is YYNGEE. CDR3 length equals 15 residues. V shed 4 bases and J 5 bases; nucleotides not matched to a gene: 7. CDR3 in DNA: TGTGCCAGCAGCACGATAGCGGGACGAACCGGGGAGCTGTTTTTT. Amino acid sequence: CASSTIAGRTGELFF.

This clonotype is labeled medium-sized. Little can be read into the size of this beta chain, an off-target read in a library designed for alpha chains. V and J are TRBV5-1 and TRBJ2-7, with 9 bases matching TRBD1. CDR3 length: 16 residues. V shed 1 base, J shed 5 bases, and the junction held 10 bases outside the gene matches. CDR1 is SGHRS, CDR2 YFSETQ, per germline. The CDR3 here is CASSLSFGTGFDEQYF. Written as DNA, the CDR3 is TGCGCCAGCAGCTTGAGCTTCGGGACAGGGTTCGACGAGCAGTACTTC.

Note on this clonotype: Since the library was made to target alpha chains, this beta chain is a stray read and its abundance is not meaningful. This rearrangement joins TRBV6-5 to TRBJ1-3, with 10 bases lining up with TRBD1. This CDR3 is built from 17 residues. Germline V gives CDR1 MNHEY, CDR2 SVGAGI. V shed 0 bases, J shed 5 bases, and the junction held 7 bases outside the gene matches. The CDR3 sequence is CASSYSTGGVSRNTIYF. The CDR3 DNA reads TGTGCCAGCAGTTACTCGACAGGGGGCGTCTCGCGAAACACCATATATTTT.

This clonotype was observed a handful of times. Since it is a stray read in a library aimed at alpha chains, this beta chain has a size that is not meaningful. V and J are TRBV6-2 or TRBV6-3 and TRBJ2-3, with D perhaps TRBD2 (6 bases). The CDR3 runs to 19 residues. CDR1 MNHEY and CDR2 SVGEGT come from the germline V gene. Trimming cost V 0 bases and J 2 bases, with 21 bases left between them. The CDR3 DNA sequence: TGTGCCAGCAGTTACTCGATAGACCCTAGCGACTTCGACACAGATACGCAGTATTTT. It specifies CASSYSIDPSDFDTDTQYF.

In the case of this clonotype: Little can be read into the size of this beta chain, an off-target read in a library designed for alpha chains. The chain links TRBV7-2 to TRBJ1-5; D might be TRBD1 (6 bases). Trimming pared 8 bases from V and 0 bases from J, leaving 11 bases between. The CDR3 extends over 14 amino acids. Germline V CDR1 and CDR2: SGHTA, FQGNSA. CDR3 sequence: CASSTGSSNQPQHF. CDR3 bases: TGTGCCAGCTCTACAGGGAGTAGCAATCAGCCCCAGCATTTT.

This clonotype is categorized as medium-sized (0.01 to 0.1%). The library was designed around alpha chains, so this beta chain is a stray read whose abundance carries little weight. This chain connects TRBV7-9 to TRBJ2-2; unclear D gene. Per germline, CDR1 SEHNR and CDR2 FQNEAQ (reference sequence). Trimming removed 0 bases at V and 6 bases at J, with 11 bases between. The CDR3 has 15 amino acids. The CDR3 spells CASSLAVLSAGELFF. The DNA of the CDR3 is TGTGCCAGCAGCTTAGCGGTTCTTTCCGCCGGGGAGCTGTTTTTT.

In its sample, this clonotype ranks as medium-sized. A library made for alpha chains picked up this beta chain off target, so its size means little. V gene TRBV20-1 combines with J gene TRBJ2-1, with D perhaps matching TRBD1 (6 bases). V lost 8 bases and J 8 bases, leaving 16 bases between the germline ends. Germline V gene lookup returns CDR1 DFQATT and CDR2 SNEGSKA (reference sequence). The CDR3 runs 12 residues. CDR3 amino acids: CSLPQGIHEQFF. CDR3 coding DNA: TGCAGTCTCCCCCAGGGGATCCATGAGCAGTTCTTC.

Relative to its sample, this clonotype is medium-sized. Since it is a stray read in a library aimed at alpha chains, this beta chain has a size that is not meaningful. The chain has TRBV7-6 and TRBJ2-3; no reliable D call. Germline V gene sequence: CDR1 SGHVS, CDR2 FNYEAQ. This CDR3 region has 15 residues. Trimming pared 5 bases from V and 3 bases from J, leaving 15 bases between. The CDR3 region is CASSPAMVRTDTQYF. CDR3 bases: TGTGCCAGCAGCCCCGCTATGGTTCGAACAGATACGCAGTATTTT.